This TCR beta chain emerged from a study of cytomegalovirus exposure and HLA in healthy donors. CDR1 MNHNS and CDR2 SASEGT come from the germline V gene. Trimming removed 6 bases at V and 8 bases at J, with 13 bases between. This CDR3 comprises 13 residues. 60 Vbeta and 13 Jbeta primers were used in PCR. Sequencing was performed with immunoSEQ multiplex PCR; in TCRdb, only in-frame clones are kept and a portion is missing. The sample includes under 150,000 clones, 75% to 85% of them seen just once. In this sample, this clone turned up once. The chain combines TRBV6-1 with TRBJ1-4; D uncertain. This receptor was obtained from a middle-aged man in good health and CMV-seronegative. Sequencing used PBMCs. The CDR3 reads CASRATISEKLFF. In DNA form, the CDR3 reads TGTGCCAGCAGGGCGACAATCTCCGAAAAACTGTTTTTT.